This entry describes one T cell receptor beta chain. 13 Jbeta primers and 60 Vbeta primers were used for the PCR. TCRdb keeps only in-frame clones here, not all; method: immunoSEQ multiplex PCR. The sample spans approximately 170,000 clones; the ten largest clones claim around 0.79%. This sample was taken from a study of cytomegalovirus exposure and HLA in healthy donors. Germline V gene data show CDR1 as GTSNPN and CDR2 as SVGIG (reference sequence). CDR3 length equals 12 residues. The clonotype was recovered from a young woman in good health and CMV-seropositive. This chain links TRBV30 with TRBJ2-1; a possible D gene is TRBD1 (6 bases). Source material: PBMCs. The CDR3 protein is CAGARGYNEQFF. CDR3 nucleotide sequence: TGTGCGGGGGCCAGAGGGTACAATGAGCAGTTCTTC.